The 31 T cell receptor beta chains below were found in one sample sequenced in a study of blood T cell repertoires in COVID-19. TCRdb's copy holds only in-frame clones and misses some; the assay was immunoSEQ multiplex PCR. This sample carries 150,000 to 200,000 clones, around four fifths of them seen once, and the ten largest clones take about a fifth. The material sequenced was peripheral blood. Every receptor here comes from a woman of 80 years or more with acute or convalescent COVID-19.

Notes on this clone: Distinct nucleotide sequences in the sample also encode this CDR3. This rearrangement joins TRBV19 to TRBJ2-3; weak D call: TRBD1 (6 bases). Germline V CDR1 and CDR2: LNHDA, SQIVND (reference sequence). This CDR3 is built from 15 residues. Trimming left V 8 bases short and J 4 bases short, with 19 bases between. Written as DNA, the CDR3 is TGTGCCAGTTCGGTTCGGGCAGGGGTCGCAGATACGCAGTATTTT. Its translation is CASSVRAGVADTQYF. The whole variable domain, filled in from reference TRBV19 and TRBJ2-3, reads DGGITQSPKYLFRKEGQNVTLSCEQNLNHDAMYWYRQDPGQGLRLIYYSQIVNDFQKGDIAEGYSVSREKKESFPLTVTSAQKNPTAFYLCASSVRAGVADTQYFGPGTRLTVL.

This clone was recorded once. The chain carries TRBV7-2 and TRBJ1-1; no firm D call. CDR1 is SGHTA, CDR2 FQGNSA, per germline. The V gene lost 6 bases and the J gene lost 8 bases, with 13 bases spanning the gap. The CDR3 loop spans 12 amino acids. The chain's CDR3 is CASSSTVLEAFF. In DNA, the CDR3 is TGTGCCAGCAGTAGTACCGTCTTAGAAGCTTTCTTT.

The chain uses TRBV6-5 and TRBJ1-6; 7 bases fit TRBD1. The CDR3 loop spans 15 amino acids. The junction had 4 bases not matched to a gene; V was cut back by 5 bases and J by 3 bases. The V gene's germline CDR1 is MNHEY and CDR2 SVGAGI. The CDR3 loop is CASSPTGDYNSPLHF. CDR3 coding DNA: TGTGCCAGCAGTCCAACAGGGGACTATAATTCACCCCTCCACTTT.

The genes are TRBV19 and TRBJ2-7; perhaps TRBD1 as D (6 bases). Deletions cut 2 bases from V and 3 bases from J, with 14 bases between. This CDR3 contains 15 residues. CDR1 LNHDA and CDR2 SQIVND come from the germline V gene (reference sequence). The CDR3, as DNA: TGTGCCAGTAGTATACAAGGACAGACTTTCTACGAGCAGTACTTC. Amino acid sequence: CASSIQGQTFYEQYF. The full variable domain, with the rest looked up from reference TRBV19 and TRBJ2-7, is DGGITQSPKYLFRKEGQNVTLSCEQNLNHDAMYWYRQDPGQGLRLIYYSQIVNDFQKGDIAEGYSVSREKKESFPLTVTSAQKNPTAFYLCASSIQGQTFYEQYFGPGTRLTVT.

The V gene is TRBV6-5, the J gene TRBJ1-5; 8 bases line up with TRBD1. Germline lookup yields CDR1 MNHEY and CDR2 SVGAGI. This CDR3 comprises 14 residues. V gave up 6 bases and J gave up 2 bases; unmatched junction bases: 3. The CDR3 DNA follows: TGTGCCAGCAGGGGGACAGGCGGCAATCAGCCCCAGCATTTT. It specifies CASRGTGGNQPQHF.

The chain employs TRBV5-4 and TRBJ2-1; no definite D call. Germline lookup yields CDR1 SGHNT and CDR2 YYREEE (reference sequence). Trimming shortened V by 0 bases and J by 4 bases, and 14 bases separated the two germline ends. This CDR3 contains 16 residues. In DNA, the CDR3 is TGTGCCAGCAGCTTGGCCCGGAGTGCTGAATACAATGAGCAGTTCTTC. Its protein is CASSLARSAEYNEQFF.

As concerns this clone: Compared with germline, one end of the junction differs, possibly owing to a read error. The chain carries TRBV10-2 and TRBJ2-4, with 13 bases that match TRBD2. CDR1 and CDR2 from the germline V gene are WSHSY and SAAADI. This CDR3 region has 12 residues. CDR3 nucleotides: TGCGCCAGCAGTGAGGCAGGGACTAGCGGGATCTTC. Translated: CASSEAGTSGIF.

CDR3 in amino acids: CASSKVHQGRNTEAFF. DNA of the CDR3: TGTGCCAGCAGCAAAGTTCATCAGGGGAGGAACACTGAAGCTTTCTTT. The chain uses TRBV21-1 and TRBJ1-1; the table's TRBD1 call for D was not verified on the DNA. TRBV21-1 is classified as a pseudogene. The CDR3 length is 16 residues.

The table lists this clone with a few counts. V is TRBV7-2 and J is TRBJ2-7; TRBD1 matches 11 bases. CDR3 size: 14 residues. Per the germline V gene, CDR1 is SGHTA and CDR2 is FQGNSA. The V and J ends lost 3 bases and 7 bases, in that order; junction bases with no gene match: 5. The CDR3 DNA reads as TGTGCCAGCAGCTTGGACAGGGGGCAAATAGAGCAGTACTTC. Translating it yields CASSLDRGQIEQYF.

The rearrangement uses TRBV4-3 and TRBJ2-7, with 8 positions matching TRBD1. This CDR3 has 14 amino acids. J gave up 2 bases and V 4 bases, and 4 bases lay outside the gene matches. In germline, CDR1 is LGHNA, CDR2 YSLEER. The CDR3 coding sequence is TGCGCCAGCAGCCCGGACAGGGACGCCTACGAGCAGTACTTC. Encoded protein: CASSPDRDAYEQYF.

The V gene is TRBV29-1, the J gene TRBJ1-1; a weak D match, TRBD1 (6 bases). This CDR3 is built from 11 residues. The germline V gene has CDR1 SQVTM and CDR2 ANQGSEA. Trimming pared 7 bases from V and 8 bases from J, leaving 14 bases between. The CDR3 loop is CSALGGPEAFF. The CDR3 region has the DNA TGCAGCGCCTTGGGGGGGCCCGAAGCTTTCTTT.

The chain couples TRBV5-1 to TRBJ1-2; TRBD1 agrees at 7 bases. The ends lost 4 bases at V and 3 bases at J; junction bases unmatched: 3. The CDR3 has 13 amino acids. The germline CDR1 and CDR2 sequences are SGHRS and YFSETQ. The CDR3, as DNA: TGCGCCAGCAGCCCGCAGGGGGACTATGGCTACACCTTC. Translation: CASSPQGDYGYTF.

CDR3 amino acids: CASSPGWGTDTQYF. CDR3 coding DNA: TGTGCCAGCAGCCCCGGGTGGGGCACAGATACGCAGTATTTT. The gene calls are TRBV5-6 and TRBJ2-3, with no clear D. Trimming stripped 4 bases from V and 1 base from J, with 10 bases between. CDR1 SGHDT and CDR2 YYEEEE come from the germline V gene. This CDR3 is built from 14 residues.

The genes are TRBV30 and TRBJ1-1; TRBD1 agrees at 9 bases. V dropped 6 bases and J dropped 1; count of bases not matched to a gene: 12. Germline CDR1 reads GTSNPN; CDR2 reads SVGIG (reference sequence). This CDR3 spans 16 amino acids. CDR3 nucleotide sequence: TGTGCCTGTTTCCGGACAGGGGAAGTGTGGAACACTGAAGCTTTCTTT. Its protein product is CACFRTGEVWNTEAFF.

The gene calls are TRBV18 and TRBJ2-2; D is possibly TRBD1 (6 bases). Trimming stripped 3 bases from V and 2 bases from J, with 16 bases between. There are 17 residues in the CDR3. Germline V gene data show CDR1 as KGHSH and CDR2 as LQKENI. The CDR3 reads CASSPFRGLPNTGELFF. Written as DNA, the CDR3 is TGTGCCAGCTCACCGTTCAGGGGCCTACCTAACACCGGGGAGCTGTTTTTT.

The chain has TRBV19 and TRBJ1-1; 7 bases match TRBD1. The CDR3 is 13 amino acids. The V gene end was trimmed by 8 bases and the J gene end by 4 bases; junction bases not matched to a gene: 7. Germline V gene lookup returns CDR1 LNHDA and CDR2 SQIVND (reference sequence). The CDR3 DNA reads TGTGCCAGTTCCAGGGGGTTCGGCACTGAAGCTTTCTTT. Translating it yields CASSRGFGTEAFF.

This chain connects TRBV5-5 to TRBJ2-7; 9 nucleotides agree with TRBD2. Germline lookup yields CDR1 SGHKS and CDR2 YYEKEE (reference sequence). Trimming took 0 bases from V and 2 from J; bases not matched to a gene: 3. The CDR3 covers 15 residues. This CDR3 reads CASSLGLAGTYEQYF. DNA of the CDR3: TGTGCCAGCAGCTTGGGTCTAGCGGGGACCTACGAGCAGTACTTC.

The gene calls are TRBV6-5 and TRBJ2-7; no clear D gene. Trimming pared 2 bases from V and 2 bases from J, leaving 10 bases between. There are 14 residues in the CDR3. The germline gives CDR1 MNHEY, CDR2 SVGAGI. The CDR3 DNA follows: TGTGCCAGCAGTTACCGGTATAACCCCTACGAGCAGTACTTC. It encodes CASSYRYNPYEQYF.

The gene calls are TRBV20-1 and TRBJ1-5; a possible D gene is TRBD1 (6 bases). Germline V gene data show CDR1 as DFQATT and CDR2 as SNEGSKA (reference sequence). The CDR3 consists of 12 residues. V was trimmed by 3 bases and J by 5 bases, leaving 8 bases between them. CDR3 amino acids: CSASAGDQPQHF. The DNA for the CDR3 is TGCAGTGCTAGTGCAGGGGATCAGCCCCAGCATTTT.

With regard to this clone: Other DNA sequences in the same sample also yield this CDR3. The chain carries TRBV10-1 and TRBJ2-1; 8 bases are a match to TRBD2. Trimming cost V 2 bases and J 3 bases; bases outside gene matches: 3. This CDR3 has 15 amino acids. Germline V gene sequence: CDR1 WNHNN, CDR2 SYGVQD (reference sequence). CDR3 loop: CASSERLAGYNEQFF. In DNA form, the CDR3 reads TGCGCCAGCAGTGAGAGGCTAGCGGGCTACAATGAGCAGTTCTTC.

This chain uses TRBV10-1 with TRBJ2-1, with 7 bases identical to TRBD2. CDR3 length: 16 residues. V was clipped by 8 bases and J by 8 bases; unmatched bases: 18. CDR1 is WNHNN and CDR2 is SYGVQD in the germline V gene (reference sequence). The CDR3: CASSQSHFAGVDEQFF. DNA for the CDR3: TGCGCCAGCTCCCAGAGTCATTTTGCGGGAGTGGATGAGCAGTTCTTC.

The chain recombines TRBV7-9 with TRBJ2-5; D unclear. Per the germline V gene, CDR1 is SEHNR and CDR2 is FQNEAQ (reference sequence). The CDR3 is 13 residues long. Trimming left V 4 bases short and J 5 bases short, with 11 bases between. Here the CDR3 reads CASSSDLRETQYF. CDR3 coding DNA: TGTGCCAGCAGCTCGGATCTGAGGGAGACCCAGTACTTC.

The chain recombines TRBV27 with TRBJ2-7; 8 nucleotides align to TRBD2. CDR1 is MNHEY, CDR2 SMNVEV, per germline (reference sequence). V lost 8 bases and J lost 2; bases outside the gene matches: 5. The CDR3 length is 13 residues. CDR3 in amino acids: CASREGPTYEQYF. In DNA form, the CDR3 reads TGTGCCAGCCGGGAGGGTCCTACCTACGAGCAGTACTTC.

This clone was observed once. The chain recombines TRBV19 with TRBJ1-1; D perhaps matches TRBD1 (6 bases). The CDR3 runs 13 residues. CDR1 and CDR2 (germline): LNHDA, SQIVND (reference sequence). V lost 9 bases to trimming and J lost 1 base, with 12 bases between them. DNA of the CDR3: TGTGCCAGCCACAGGGCCCGGAACACTGAAGCTTTCTTT. Encoded protein: CASHRARNTEAFF.

CDR3 in amino acids: CSAGQTNEQFF. Written as DNA, the CDR3 is TGCAGCGCCGGACAGACCAATGAGCAGTTCTTC. The chain is built from TRBV29-1 and TRBJ2-1; D is perhaps TRBD1 (6 bases). Trimming took 7 bases from V and 6 from J, leaving 10 bases between them. Germline loops: CDR1 SQVTM, CDR2 ANQGSEA. The CDR3 contains 11 residues.

J is TRBJ2-1 and V is TRBV19, with 11 bases identical to TRBD2. V shed 6 bases and J 5 bases; nucleotides not matched to a gene: 3. The CDR3 is 14 residues long. CDR1 and CDR2 from the germline V gene are LNHDA and SQIVND (reference sequence). The chain's CDR3 is CASRPGLADNEQFF. In DNA, the CDR3 is TGTGCCAGTAGGCCGGGACTAGCGGACAATGAGCAGTTCTTC.

J is TRBJ2-3 and V is TRBV10-3; 10 bases line up with TRBD2. Germline CDR1 reads ENHRY; CDR2 reads SYGVKD. This CDR3 is 15 amino acids long. The J segment lost 2 bases and the V segment lost 6 bases, leaving 5 bases of the junction unmatched. The CDR3 DNA reads TGTGCCATCAGCCCTAGCGGGAGTACCACAGATACGCAGTATTTT. Its protein product is CAISPSGSTTDTQYF.

In its sample, this clone was seen many times. Other DNA sequences in this sample translate to the same CDR3. J is TRBJ1-6 and V is TRBV2; D gene uncertain. V lost 4 bases and J 10 bases, leaving 14 bases between the germline ends. The germline gives CDR1 SNHLY, CDR2 FYNNEI. The CDR3 covers 14 residues. The CDR3, as DNA: TGTGCCAGCAGTGCAGGAGAAACGGGGTCACCCCTCCACTTT. Encoded protein: CASSAGETGSPLHF.

The chain employs TRBV27 and TRBJ1-2, with a weak D call TRBD1 (6 bases). Germline loops: CDR1 MNHEY, CDR2 SMNVEV (reference sequence). V lost 3 bases and J 4 bases, leaving 24 bases between the germline ends. This CDR3 is built from 18 residues. CDR3 sequence (DNA): TGTGCCAGCAGTTTGAGTCCCCAACCGGGACACAGAACCTATGGCTACACCTTC. This translates into CASSLSPQPGHRTYGYTF.

The J gene is TRBJ2-3, the V gene TRBV6-4; 12 bases are a match to TRBD2. This CDR3 is built from 15 residues. Looked up from germline, CDR1 is MRHNA and CDR2 is SNTAGT. The trim removed 3 bases at V and 6 bases at J, leaving 4 bases unmatched. In nucleotides, the CDR3 is TGTGCCAGCAGTGAAACTAGCGGGAGGACGGATACGCAGTATTTT. It yields the protein CASSETSGRTDTQYF.

The chain uses TRBV5-4 and TRBJ2-5, with D perhaps TRBD1 (6 bases). Germline loops: CDR1 SGHNT, CDR2 YYREEE (reference sequence). Trimming shortened V by 4 bases and J by 2 bases, and 9 bases separated the two germline ends. The CDR3 length is 13 residues. The CDR3 loop is CASSLGQQETQYF. The CDR3, as DNA: TGTGCCAGCAGCCTTGGACAGCAAGAGACCCAGTACTTC. The entire variable domain, with the rest obtained from reference TRBV5-4 and TRBJ2-5, is as follows: ETGVTQSPTHLIKTRGQQVTLRCSSQSGHNTVSWYQQALGQGPQFIFQYYREEENGRGNFPPRFSGLQFPNYSSELNVNALELDDSALYLCASSLGQQETQYFGPGTRLLVL.